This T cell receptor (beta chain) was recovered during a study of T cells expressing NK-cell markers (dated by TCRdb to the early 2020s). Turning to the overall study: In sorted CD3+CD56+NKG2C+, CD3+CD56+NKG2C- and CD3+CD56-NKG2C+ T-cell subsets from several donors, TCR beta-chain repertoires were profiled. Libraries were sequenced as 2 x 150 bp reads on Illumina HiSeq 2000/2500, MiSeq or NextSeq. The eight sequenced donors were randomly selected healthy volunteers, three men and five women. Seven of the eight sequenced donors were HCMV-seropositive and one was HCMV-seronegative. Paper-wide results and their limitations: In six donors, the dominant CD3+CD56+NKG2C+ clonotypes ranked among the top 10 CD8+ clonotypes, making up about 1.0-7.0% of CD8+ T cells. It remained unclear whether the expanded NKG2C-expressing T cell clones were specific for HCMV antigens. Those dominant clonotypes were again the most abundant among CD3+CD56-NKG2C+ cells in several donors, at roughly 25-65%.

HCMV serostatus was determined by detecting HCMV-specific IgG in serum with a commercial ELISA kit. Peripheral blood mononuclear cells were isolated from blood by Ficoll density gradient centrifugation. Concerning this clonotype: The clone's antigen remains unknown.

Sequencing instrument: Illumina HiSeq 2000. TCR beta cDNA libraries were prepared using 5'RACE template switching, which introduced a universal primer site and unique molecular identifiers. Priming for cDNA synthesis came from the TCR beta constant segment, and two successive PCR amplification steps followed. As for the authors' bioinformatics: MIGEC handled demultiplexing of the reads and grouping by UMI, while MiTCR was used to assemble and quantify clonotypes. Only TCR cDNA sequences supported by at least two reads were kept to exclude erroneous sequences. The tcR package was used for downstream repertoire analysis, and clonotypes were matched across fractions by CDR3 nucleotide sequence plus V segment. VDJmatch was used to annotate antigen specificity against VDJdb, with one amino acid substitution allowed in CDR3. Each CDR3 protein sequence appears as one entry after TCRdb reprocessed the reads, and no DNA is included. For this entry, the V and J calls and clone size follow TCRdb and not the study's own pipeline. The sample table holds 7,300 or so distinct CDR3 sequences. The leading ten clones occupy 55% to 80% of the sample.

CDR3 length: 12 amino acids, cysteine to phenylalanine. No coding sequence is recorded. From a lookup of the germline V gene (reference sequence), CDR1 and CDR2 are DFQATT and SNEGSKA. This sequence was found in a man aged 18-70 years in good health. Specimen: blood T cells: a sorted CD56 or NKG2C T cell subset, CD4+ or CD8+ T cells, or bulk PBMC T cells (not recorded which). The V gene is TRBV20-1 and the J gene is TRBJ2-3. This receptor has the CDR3 CSAWASEVTQYF.